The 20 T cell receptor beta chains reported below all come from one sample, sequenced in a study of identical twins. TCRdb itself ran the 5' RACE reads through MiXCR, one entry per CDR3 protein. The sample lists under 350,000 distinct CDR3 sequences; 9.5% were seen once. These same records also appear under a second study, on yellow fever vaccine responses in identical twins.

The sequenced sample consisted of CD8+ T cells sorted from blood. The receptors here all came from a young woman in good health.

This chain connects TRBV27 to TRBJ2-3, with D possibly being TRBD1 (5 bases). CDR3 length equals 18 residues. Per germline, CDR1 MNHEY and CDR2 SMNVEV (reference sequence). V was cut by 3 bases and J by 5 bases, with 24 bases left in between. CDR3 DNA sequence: TGTGCCAGCAGTTTCTTGCAGGGCATAAGATTAGGTCGAGATACGCAGTATTTT. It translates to CASSFLQGIRLGRDTQYF.

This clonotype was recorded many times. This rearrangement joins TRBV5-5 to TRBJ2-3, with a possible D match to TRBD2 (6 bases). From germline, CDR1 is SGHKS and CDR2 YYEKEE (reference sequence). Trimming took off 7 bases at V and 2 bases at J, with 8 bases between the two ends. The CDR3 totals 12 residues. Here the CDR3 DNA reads TGTGCCAGCGGGGGGAACACAGATACGCAGTATTTT. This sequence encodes CASGGNTDTQYF.

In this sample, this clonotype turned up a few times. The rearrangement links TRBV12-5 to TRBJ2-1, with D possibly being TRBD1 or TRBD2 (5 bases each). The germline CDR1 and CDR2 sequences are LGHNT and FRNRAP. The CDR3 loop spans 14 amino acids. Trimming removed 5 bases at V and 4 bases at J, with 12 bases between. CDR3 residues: CASGPFGGYNEQFF. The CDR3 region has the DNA TGTGCTAGTGGTCCCTTTGGGGGATACAATGAGCAGTTCTTC.

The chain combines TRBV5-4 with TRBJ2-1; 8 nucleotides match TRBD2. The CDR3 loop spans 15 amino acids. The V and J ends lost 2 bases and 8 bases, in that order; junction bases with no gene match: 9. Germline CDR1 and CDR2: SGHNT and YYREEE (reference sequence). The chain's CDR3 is CASSLAGEPYYEQFF. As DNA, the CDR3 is TGTGCCAGCAGCTTAGCGGGGGAGCCATACTATGAGCAGTTCTTC. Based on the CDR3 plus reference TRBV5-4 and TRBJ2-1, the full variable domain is ETGVTQSPTHLIKTRGQQVTLRCSSQSGHNTVSWYQQALGQGPQFIFQYYREEENGRGNFPPRFSGLQFPNYSSELNVNALELDDSALYLCASSLAGEPYYEQFFGPGTRLTVL.

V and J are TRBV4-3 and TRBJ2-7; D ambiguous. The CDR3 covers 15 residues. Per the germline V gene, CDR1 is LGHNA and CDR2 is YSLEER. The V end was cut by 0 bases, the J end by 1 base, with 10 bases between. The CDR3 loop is CASSQDAEVSYEQYF. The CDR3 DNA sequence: TGCGCCAGCAGCCAAGACGCAGAAGTATCCTACGAGCAGTACTTC.

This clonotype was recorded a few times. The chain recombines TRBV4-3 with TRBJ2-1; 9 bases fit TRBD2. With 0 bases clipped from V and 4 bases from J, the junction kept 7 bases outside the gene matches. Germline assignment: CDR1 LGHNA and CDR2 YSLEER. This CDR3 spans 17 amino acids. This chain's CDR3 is CASSQDRAAGGYNEQFF. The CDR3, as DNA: TGCGCCAGCAGCCAAGATAGGGCAGCGGGGGGATACAATGAGCAGTTCTTC.

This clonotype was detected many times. CDR3 DNA sequence: TGTGCCAGCAGCCCCCGGACAGGGACCTCCTACGAGCAGTACTTC. Its translation is CASSPRTGTSYEQYF. V is TRBV9 and J is TRBJ2-7; TRBD1 matches at 8 bases. Germline trimming cut 4 bases from V and 0 bases from J; bases unmatched to any gene: 6. In germline, CDR1 is SGDLS, CDR2 YYNGEE. There are 15 residues in the CDR3.

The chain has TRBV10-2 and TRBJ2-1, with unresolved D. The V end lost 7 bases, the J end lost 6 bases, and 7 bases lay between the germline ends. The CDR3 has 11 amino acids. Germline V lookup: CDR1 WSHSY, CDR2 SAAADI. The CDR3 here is CASNASNEQFF. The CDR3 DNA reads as TGCGCCAGCAACGCATCCAATGAGCAGTTCTTC.

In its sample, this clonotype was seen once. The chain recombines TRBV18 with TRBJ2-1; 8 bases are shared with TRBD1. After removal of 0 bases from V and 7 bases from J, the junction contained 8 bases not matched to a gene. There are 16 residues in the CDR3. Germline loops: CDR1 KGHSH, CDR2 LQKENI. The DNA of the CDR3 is TGTGCCAGCTCACCACCGACAGGGGCCAGAGGGAATGAGCAGTTCTTC. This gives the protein CASSPPTGARGNEQFF.

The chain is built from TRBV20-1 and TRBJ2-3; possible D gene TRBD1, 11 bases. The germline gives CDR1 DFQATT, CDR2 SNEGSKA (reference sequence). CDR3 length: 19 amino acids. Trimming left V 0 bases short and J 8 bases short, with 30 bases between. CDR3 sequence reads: CSARDRTGGALAGGRTQYF. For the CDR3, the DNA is TGCAGTGCTAGAGATCGGACAGGGGGCGCGTTAGCGGGAGGCCGTACGCAGTATTTT.

CDR3 loop: CASSEQGSTDTQYF. The CDR3 DNA follows: TGTGCCAGCAGTGAGCAGGGGTCCACAGATACGCAGTATTTT. The J gene is TRBJ2-3, the V gene TRBV27; perhaps TRBD1 as D (6 bases). This CDR3 spans 14 amino acids. The germline V and J ends were trimmed by 5 bases and 2 bases, with 11 bases remaining between them. Germline CDR1 MNHEY, CDR2 SMNVEV (reference sequence).

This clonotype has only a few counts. CDR3 DNA sequence: TGTGCCAGCAGCTTGGGGTCTGCAGATACGCAGTATTTT. It translates to CASSLGSADTQYF. This chain joins TRBV5-6 and TRBJ2-3; D is undetermined. V was clipped by 0 bases and J by 4 bases, with 6 bases between them. The CDR3 has 13 amino acids. Germline lookup yields CDR1 SGHDT and CDR2 YYEEEE.

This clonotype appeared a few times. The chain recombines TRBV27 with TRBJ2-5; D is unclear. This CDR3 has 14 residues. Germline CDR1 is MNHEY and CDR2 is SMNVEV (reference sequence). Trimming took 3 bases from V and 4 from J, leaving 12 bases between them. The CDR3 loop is CASSLSVSRETQYF. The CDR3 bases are TGTGCCAGCAGTTTGAGCGTCTCTCGAGAGACCCAGTACTTC.

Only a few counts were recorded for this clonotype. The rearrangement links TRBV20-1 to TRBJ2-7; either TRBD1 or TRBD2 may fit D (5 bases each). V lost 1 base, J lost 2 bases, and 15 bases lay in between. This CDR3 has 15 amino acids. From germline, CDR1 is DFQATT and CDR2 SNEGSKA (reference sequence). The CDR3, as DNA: TGCAGTGCTAGAGGAGTGCAAGGGGACCCCTACGAGCAGTACTTC. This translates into CSARGVQGDPYEQYF.

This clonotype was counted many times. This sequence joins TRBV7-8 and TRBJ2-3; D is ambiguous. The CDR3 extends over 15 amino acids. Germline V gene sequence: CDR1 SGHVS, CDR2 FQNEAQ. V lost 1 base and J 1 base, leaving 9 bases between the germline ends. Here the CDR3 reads CASSLGFGGTDTQYF. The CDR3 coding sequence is TGTGCCAGCAGCTTAGGTTTCGGTGGCACAGATACGCAGTATTTT.

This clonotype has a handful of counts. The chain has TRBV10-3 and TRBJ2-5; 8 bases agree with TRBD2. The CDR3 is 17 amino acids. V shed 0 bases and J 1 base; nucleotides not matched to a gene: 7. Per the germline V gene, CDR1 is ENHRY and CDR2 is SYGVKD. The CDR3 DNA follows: TGTGCCATCAGTGAGTCGGCAGCGGGAGCCCCCCAAGAGACCCAGTACTTC. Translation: CAISESAAGAPQETQYF.

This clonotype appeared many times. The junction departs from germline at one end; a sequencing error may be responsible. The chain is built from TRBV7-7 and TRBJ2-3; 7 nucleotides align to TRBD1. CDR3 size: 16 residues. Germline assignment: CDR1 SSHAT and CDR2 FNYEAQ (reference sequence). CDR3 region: CASSSRDRPSTDTQYF. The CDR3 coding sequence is TGTGCTAGCAGCTCGAGGGACAGACCGAGCACAGATACGCAGTATTTT.

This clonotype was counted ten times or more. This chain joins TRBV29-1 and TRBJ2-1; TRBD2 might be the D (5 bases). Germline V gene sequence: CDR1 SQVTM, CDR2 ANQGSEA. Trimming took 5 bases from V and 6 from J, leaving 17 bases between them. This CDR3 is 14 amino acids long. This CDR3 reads CSVYPGPRANEQFF. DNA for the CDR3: TGCAGCGTTTATCCCGGGCCGAGGGCCAATGAGCAGTTCTTC.

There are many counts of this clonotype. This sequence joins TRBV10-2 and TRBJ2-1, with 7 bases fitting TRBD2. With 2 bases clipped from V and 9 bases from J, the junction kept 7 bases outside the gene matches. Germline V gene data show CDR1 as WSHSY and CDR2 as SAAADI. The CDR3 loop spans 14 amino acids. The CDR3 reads CASSERGGGGEQFF. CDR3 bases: TGCGCCAGCAGTGAGAGAGGTGGCGGGGGTGAGCAGTTCTTC.

The DNA of the CDR3 is TGTGCCAGCAGCCCCGGACTAGCCTGGTACGAGCAGTACTTC. Translation: CASSPGLAWYEQYF. The V gene is TRBV5-6, the J gene TRBJ2-7; 8 bases fit TRBD2. The germline V gene encodes CDR1 SGHDT and CDR2 YYEEEE. This CDR3 is 14 amino acids long. V trimming: 4 bases; J trimming: 4 bases; junction bases outside the gene matches: 7.